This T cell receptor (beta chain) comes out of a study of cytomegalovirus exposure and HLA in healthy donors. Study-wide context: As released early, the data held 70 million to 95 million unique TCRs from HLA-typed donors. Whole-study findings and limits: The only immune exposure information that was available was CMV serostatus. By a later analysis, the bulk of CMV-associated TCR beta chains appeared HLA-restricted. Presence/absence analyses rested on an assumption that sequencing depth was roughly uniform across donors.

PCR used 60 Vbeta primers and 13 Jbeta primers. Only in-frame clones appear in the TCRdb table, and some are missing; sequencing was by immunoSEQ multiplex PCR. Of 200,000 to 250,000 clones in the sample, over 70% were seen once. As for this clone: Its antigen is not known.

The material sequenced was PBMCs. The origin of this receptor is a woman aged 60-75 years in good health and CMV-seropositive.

CDR3 bases: TGTGCCAGCAGTTACCTGACAGGGAACTTCCATTCGAACACTGAAGCTTTCTTT. Its translation is CASSYLTGNFHSNTEAFF. This chain uses TRBV27 with TRBJ1-1, with 7 bases lining up with TRBD1. V was pared by 4 bases and J by 1 base, with 15 bases of the junction left unmatched. From germline, CDR1 is MNHEY and CDR2 SMNVEV (reference sequence). There are 18 residues in the CDR3.